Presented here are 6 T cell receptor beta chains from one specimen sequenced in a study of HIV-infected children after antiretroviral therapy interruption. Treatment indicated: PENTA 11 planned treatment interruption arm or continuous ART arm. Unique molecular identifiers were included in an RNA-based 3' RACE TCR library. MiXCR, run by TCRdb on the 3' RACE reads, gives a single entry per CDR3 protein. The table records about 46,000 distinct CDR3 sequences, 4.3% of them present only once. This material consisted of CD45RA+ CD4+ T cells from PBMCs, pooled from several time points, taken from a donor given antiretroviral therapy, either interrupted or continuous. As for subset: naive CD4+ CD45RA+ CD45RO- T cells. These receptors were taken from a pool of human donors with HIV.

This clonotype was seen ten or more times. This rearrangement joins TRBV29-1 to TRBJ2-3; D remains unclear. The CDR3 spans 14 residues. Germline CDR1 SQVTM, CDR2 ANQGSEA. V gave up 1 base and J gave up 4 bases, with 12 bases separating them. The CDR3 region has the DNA TGCAGCGTTGAAGGGGGTATTGGGGCAGATACGCAGTATTTT. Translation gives CSVEGGIGADTQYF.

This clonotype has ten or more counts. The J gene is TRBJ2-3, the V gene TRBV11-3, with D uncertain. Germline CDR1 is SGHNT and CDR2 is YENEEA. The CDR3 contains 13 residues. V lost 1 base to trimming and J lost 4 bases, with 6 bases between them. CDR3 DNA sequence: TGTGCCAGCAGCTTAGTACCATCAGATACGCAGTATTTT. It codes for CASSLVPSDTQYF.

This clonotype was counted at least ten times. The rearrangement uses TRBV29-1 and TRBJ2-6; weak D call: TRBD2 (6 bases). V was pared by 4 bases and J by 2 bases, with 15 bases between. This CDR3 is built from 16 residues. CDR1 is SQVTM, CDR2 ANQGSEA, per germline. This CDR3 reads CSVVARGGPGANVLTF. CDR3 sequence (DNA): TGCAGCGTTGTGGCGCGGGGAGGTCCTGGGGCCAACGTCCTGACTTTC.

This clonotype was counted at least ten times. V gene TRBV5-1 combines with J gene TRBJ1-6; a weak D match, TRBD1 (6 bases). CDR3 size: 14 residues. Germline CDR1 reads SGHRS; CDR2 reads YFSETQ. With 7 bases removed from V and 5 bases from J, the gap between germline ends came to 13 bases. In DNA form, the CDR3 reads TGCGCCAGCTCAAGGGGGGGGGATAATTCACCCCTCCACTTT. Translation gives CASSRGGDNSPLHF.

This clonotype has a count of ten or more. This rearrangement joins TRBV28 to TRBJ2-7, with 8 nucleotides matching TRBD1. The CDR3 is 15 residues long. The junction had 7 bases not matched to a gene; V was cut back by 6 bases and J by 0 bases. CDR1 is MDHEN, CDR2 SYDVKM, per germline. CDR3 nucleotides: TGTGCCAGCAGGATGGACAGGGAATTCTCCTACGAGCAGTACTTC. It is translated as CASRMDREFSYEQYF.

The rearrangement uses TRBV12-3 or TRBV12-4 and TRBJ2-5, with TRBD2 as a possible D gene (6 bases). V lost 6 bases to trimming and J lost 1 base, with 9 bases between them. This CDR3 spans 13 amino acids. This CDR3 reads CASSPTSQETQYF. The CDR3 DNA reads TGTGCCAGCAGCCCGACTAGCCAAGAGACCCAGTACTTC.